This TCR beta chain was documented in a study of T cells in Graves' hyperthyroidism and ophthalmopathy (dated by TCRdb to the late 2010s). Regarding the study in general: To identify distinguishing TCR V-J signatures, a discovery cohort of 100 or so patients was used, comprising 40 to 45 with Graves' ophthalmopathy and 57 with stable Graves' hyperthyroidism. Following sampling, methimazole starting at 30 mg daily was given to hyperthyroidism patients, and high-dose intravenous methylprednisolone was given to ophthalmopathy patients. An independent validation cohort of some 18 hyperthyroidism patients and 15 or so patients who later progressed to ophthalmopathy tested prospective prediction of ophthalmopathy. The 85 to 100 discovery patients were randomly split 7:3 into training and test sets. The paper describes TCR Vbeta CDR3 sequencing of 120 to 150 peripheral blood samples, made up of 43 ophthalmopathy patients, roughly 80 hyperthyroidism patients and around 17 progressor patients. The study also compared thyroid tissue and blood T-cell repertoires from about six Graves' hyperthyroidism patients.

Amplification of TCR beta CDR3 regions was carried out from RNA transcripts. For the first round of RT-PCR on the TCR CDR3, the HTBI primer set was used together with the Qiagen OneStep RT-PCR kit. A second multiplex PCR round built the libraries, followed by size selection and purification. Libraries were sequenced paired-end with 100 bp reads on an Illumina HiSeq2000. The authors processed their data as follows. Raw data were processed with SOAPnuke, discarding reads with adapters, uncalled bases, mean Phred below 15, or no exact constant-primer or identifier match. COPE v1.2.5 was used to merge the high-quality paired reads, and each unique nucleotide sequence was defined as a clonotype. Clonotypes were aligned to IMGT TRBV, TRBD and TRBJ reference segments using MiTCR v1.1. The analysis was restricted to V-J combinations with a frequency above 0.0001, which together covered 99% to 99.2% of the repertoires. The TCS score was defined as the ratio of F50 (clonal expansion) to E x V (chaos), calculated using BLOSUM62-based TCRdist between CDR3 peptides within each V-J. Welch's t-statistics and random forest reduced roughly 500 V-J features to 13, which were used in a naive Bayes classifier (R e1071). Using fastp trimming at Q25 and MiXCR clonotype assembly, TCRdb reanalyzed the public sequencing data and kept in-frame beta chains. Rows with one shared CDR3 protein collapse into an entry with the most common genes and DNA. TCRdb, not the original authors, processed these V and J calls. The sample has under 700,000 distinct CDR3 sequences on record, 35% to 55% of them singletons. Roughly 8.2% of the sample lies in the top ten.

As regards this clonotype: The specificity of this receptor is unknown. A junction end diverges from the germline sequence, so it may reflect a read error.

Findings and caveats that apply to the study as a whole: Most expanded thyroid clonotypes (frequency above 0.001) were also detected in blood, a finding suggesting that blood repertoires may reflect thyroid immune responses. In cross-validation, a model built on a 13 V-J signature told ophthalmopathy apart from stable hyperthyroidism with approximately 91% sensitivity and around 81% specificity, and in testing the same model reached 80%/75%. Sample size was not statistically predetermined, and investigators were not blinded to group allocation. During validation, the model predicted progression to ophthalmopathy a median of approximately six months ahead of onset, with almost 71% sensitivity and less than 85% specificity.

Stable Graves' hyperthyroidism was defined as no progression to ophthalmopathy during 18 months of follow-up. The hyperthyroidism patients were between 18 and 65 years old and newly diagnosed, with a disease duration of less than 2 months. Any patient with an uncontrolled infection, another autoimmune disease, pregnancy or lactation was excluded. Clinical symptoms, serum thyroxine and TRAb, thyroid ultrasound, and orbital computed tomography formed the basis for the diagnoses. Total RNA was extracted using Trizol reagent, and RNA quality was assessed on an Agilent 2100 Bioanalyzer. Sequences SGHRS (CDR1) and YFSETQ (CDR2) are obtained from the germline V gene. Spanning cysteine to phenylalanine, the CDR3 consists of 13 amino acids. Just CDR3 DNA is preserved here, 39 bases in frame from base 1.

The sequencing sample was made of peripheral blood or thyroid tissue (not recorded which). The sequence derives from a woman younger than 35 with Graves' hyperthyroidism. Donor details come from another sample of the same person, matched by shared clones. This sequence uses TRBV5-1 and TRBJ2-5; the D gene remains uncertain. The CDR3 region has the sequence CASSLDLVETQYF. DNA sequence: TGTGCCAGCAGCTTGGACCTAGTCGAGACCCAGTACTTC.